Below, 28 T cell receptor beta chains from the same sample are listed, as sequenced in a study of response to subunit inactivated influenza vaccine. TCRdb recomputed calls from the RT-PCR reads with MiXCR, one row per CDR3 protein. The table shows a few hundred thousand distinct CDR3 sequences, with 13% to 15% occurring only once. Material: PBMCs from blood, obtained 11 to 12 days after vaccination. All receptors derive from a man in his fifties who received an inactivated influenza vaccine.

This chain uses TRBV4-3 with TRBJ2-2; D is unresolved. The germline CDR1 and CDR2 sequences are LGHNA and YSLEER. Trimming shortened V by 2 bases and J by 6 bases, and 7 bases separated the two germline ends. The CDR3 has 13 amino acids. The CDR3 nucleotides read TGCGCCAGCAGCCAATATCGGGCCGGGGAGCTGTTTTTT. It translates to CASSQYRAGELFF.

The rearrangement uses TRBV29-1 and TRBJ2-7; D remains unclear. The germline V and J ends were trimmed by 4 bases and 4 bases, with 5 bases remaining between them. CDR1 SQVTM and CDR2 ANQGSEA come from the germline V gene. This CDR3 has 10 residues. The CDR3 coding sequence is TGCAGCGTTGGAGAATACGAGCAGTACTTC. It codes for CSVGEYEQYF.

This clonotype was counted only a few times. The chain joins TRBV5-1 to TRBJ2-7; 8 positions match TRBD2. Germline values: CDR1 SGHRS, CDR2 YFSETQ. Trimming took 2 bases from V and 6 from J; bases not matched to a gene: 7. The CDR3 is made up of 14 amino acids. This chain's CDR3 is CASSFTSGRSEQYF. CDR3 DNA: TGCGCCAGCAGCTTTACTAGCGGAAGAAGCGAGCAGTACTTC.

This clonotype showed up just a few times. This sequence joins TRBV6-2 or TRBV6-3 and TRBJ2-1, with D possibly matching TRBD1 (6 bases). The germline CDR1 and CDR2 sequences are MNHEY and SVGEGT. V was clipped by 4 bases and J by 0 bases, with 10 bases between them. The CDR3 runs 15 residues. As DNA, the CDR3 is TGTGCCAGCAGTTTTACAGGGAACTCCTACAATGAGCAGTTCTTC. Translating it yields CASSFTGNSYNEQFF.

This clonotype has a handful of counts. The rearrangement uses TRBV6-2 or TRBV6-3 and TRBJ2-7; no clear D. CDR3 length: 15 residues. Trimming removed 4 bases at V and 5 bases at J, with 18 bases between. Germline V CDR1 and CDR2: MNHEY, SVGEGT. The CDR3 protein is CASSFRRRNLDEQYF. DNA of the CDR3: TGTGCCAGCAGTTTTCGGCGACGTAACCTAGACGAGCAGTACTTC.

The rearrangement links TRBV13 to TRBJ2-3, with TRBD2 identical over 9 bases. Germline lookup yields CDR1 PRHDT and CDR2 FYEKMQ (reference sequence). The junction had 7 bases not matched to a gene; V was cut back by 1 base and J by 2 bases. The CDR3 is 17 amino acids. This CDR3 is CASSLVSLAGTTDTQYF. The DNA of the CDR3 is TGTGCCAGCAGCTTAGTCAGTCTAGCGGGGACCACAGATACGCAGTATTTT.

This clonotype has just a few counts. J is TRBJ2-3 and V is TRBV6-5; possibly TRBD1 or TRBD2 for D (6 bases each). The CDR3 contains 16 residues. CDR1 MNHEY and CDR2 SVGAGI come from the germline V gene. The V and J ends lost 0 bases and 0 bases respectively, with 10 bases between them. CDR3 nucleotide sequence: TGTGCCAGCAGTTACTCAGGGGGGAGGAGCACAGATACGCAGTATTTT. This sequence encodes CASSYSGGRSTDTQYF.

This clonotype was detected only a few times. The chain recombines TRBV6-2 or TRBV6-3 with TRBJ2-7; TRBD2 might be the D (6 bases). Trimming stripped 5 bases from V and 6 bases from J, with 14 bases between. In germline, CDR1 is MNHEY, CDR2 SVGEGT. CDR3 length: 13 amino acids. As DNA, the CDR3 is TGTGCCAGCAGTCTCCCGACTAGGTTCGAGCAGTACTTC. It is translated as CASSLPTRFEQYF.

There are many counts of this clonotype. The CDR3 DNA is TGTGCCAGCAGCCTCACTGCTCGAAACACTGAAGCTTTCTTT. Protein: CASSLTARNTEAFF. V usage is TRBV12-3 or TRBV12-4 and J usage is TRBJ1-1; D uncertain. The CDR3 runs 14 residues. V was cut by 6 bases and J by 2 bases, with 13 bases left in between.

This chain links TRBV4-2 with TRBJ1-1; no reliable D call. The V end was cut by 0 bases, the J end by 1 base, with 6 bases between. The length of the CDR3 is 14 residues. CDR1 is LGHNA and CDR2 is YNFKEQ in the germline V gene. The CDR3 here is CASSQDIANTEAFF. CDR3 DNA: TGTGCCAGCAGCCAAGATATAGCGAACACTGAAGCTTTCTTT.

The V and J genes are TRBV20-1 and TRBJ2-1; D perhaps matches TRBD2 (5 bases). From germline, CDR1 is DFQATT and CDR2 SNEGSKA (reference sequence). This CDR3 is 16 amino acids long. The V end was cut by 0 bases, the J end by 0 bases, with 12 bases between. Here the CDR3 reads CSARDGERSSYNEQFF. CDR3 nucleotides: TGCAGTGCTAGAGATGGTGAGCGGAGCTCCTACAATGAGCAGTTCTTC.

J is TRBJ2-7 and V is TRBV5-6, with 7 positions matching TRBD1. Germline V gives CDR1 SGHDT, CDR2 YYEEEE. The J segment lost 7 bases and the V segment lost 4 bases, leaving 5 bases of the junction unmatched. CDR3 length: 12 residues. The CDR3 reads CASSEQGSEQYF. The CDR3 DNA follows: TGTGCCAGCAGCGAACAGGGGTCTGAGCAGTACTTC.

The chain recombines TRBV5-6 with TRBJ1-2, with a tentative D call TRBD1 (5 bases). Germline CDR1 and CDR2: SGHDT and YYEEEE. The CDR3 runs to 15 residues. V lost 4 bases and J lost 2, with 15 bases in between. CDR3 in DNA: TGTGCCAGCAGCCGTTTCAGGGATTCAAACTATGGCTACACCTTC. As protein: CASSRFRDSNYGYTF.

This clonotype was recorded at least ten times. The rearrangement joins TRBV7-2 to TRBJ2-5; D tentatively fits TRBD1 or TRBD2 (5 bases each). Germline CDR1 SGHTA, CDR2 FQGNSA. Trimming cost V 5 bases and J 4 bases, with 17 bases left between them. The CDR3 totals 15 residues. CDR3: CASSPGTDLGETQYF. The CDR3 DNA follows: TGTGCCAGCAGCCCCGGGACCGACCTCGGAGAGACCCAGTACTTC.

The rearrangement uses TRBV20-1 and TRBJ2-1, with TRBD2 identical over 9 bases. V lost 6 bases, J lost 9 bases, and 12 bases stayed unmatched. From germline, CDR1 is DFQATT and CDR2 SNEGSKA (reference sequence). The CDR3 is 14 amino acids. The DNA of the CDR3 is TGCAGTGCGGGTAGCGGGAGTCGCGTTAGTGAGCAGTTCTTC. Residues: CSAGSGSRVSEQFF.

The rearrangement joins TRBV20-1 to TRBJ2-1, with a tentative D call TRBD2 (6 bases). The length of the CDR3 is 14 residues. CDR1 DFQATT and CDR2 SNEGSKA come from the germline V gene (reference sequence). V gave up 0 bases and J gave up 3 bases, with 9 bases separating them. The CDR3 nucleotides are TGCAGTGCTAGAGATCAGCGGGTCTACAATGAGCAGTTCTTC. Amino acids: CSARDQRVYNEQFF.

The chain combines TRBV12-3 or TRBV12-4 with TRBJ2-1; D is unclear. The CDR3 loop spans 13 amino acids. Trimming cost V 7 bases and J 7 bases, with 14 bases left between them. The DNA of the CDR3 is TGTGCCAGCACCCCCGGCCCCCGGAATGAGCAGTTCTTC. It yields the protein CASTPGPRNEQFF.

In this sample, this clonotype turned up a few times. The J gene is TRBJ2-4, the V gene TRBV27, with TRBD1 identical over 7 bases. CDR1 is MNHEY, CDR2 SMNVEV, per germline (reference sequence). CDR3 length: 17 residues. V gave up 5 bases and J gave up 3 bases; unmatched junction bases: 13. CDR3 residues: CASSLKPTGLGKNIQYF. CDR3 nucleotides: TGTGCCAGCAGTCTTAAGCCGACAGGGCTTGGCAAAAACATTCAGTACTTC.

This clonotype was counted many times. The chain carries TRBV5-1 and TRBJ2-1; 9 bases agree with TRBD1. The CDR3 has 15 residues. The germline V gene encodes CDR1 SGHRS and CDR2 YFSETQ. With V trimmed by 6 bases and J by 4 bases, 8 bases remained unmatched. This CDR3 is CASTPDRGGYNEQFF. CDR3 in DNA: TGCGCCAGCACCCCGGACAGGGGCGGGTACAATGAGCAGTTCTTC.

This clonotype was found many times. The chain joins TRBV15 to TRBJ1-4, with TRBD1 identical over 9 bases. Germline loops: CDR1 LNHNV, CDR2 YYDKDF (reference sequence). The CDR3 covers 15 residues. Trimming took 1 base from V and 8 from J; bases not matched to a gene: 5. CDR3 amino acids: CATSRAGTGLEKLFF. The DNA for the CDR3 is TGTGCCACCAGCAGAGCGGGGACAGGGTTAGAAAAACTGTTTTTT.

This sequence joins TRBV20-1 and TRBJ1-1, with D tentatively TRBD1 (6 bases). Trimming removed 0 bases at V and 3 bases at J, with 17 bases between. Germline V lookup: CDR1 DFQATT, CDR2 SNEGSKA (reference sequence). The CDR3 totals 16 residues. The CDR3 bases are TGCAGTGCTAGAGACCCCCTGAGAAGGGGGTACACTGAAGCTTTCTTT. It yields the protein CSARDPLRRGYTEAFF.

This chain connects TRBV7-9 to TRBJ1-3; tentative D call: TRBD1 (5 bases). Germline lookup yields CDR1 SEHNR and CDR2 FQNEAQ (reference sequence). The CDR3 loop spans 16 amino acids. Trimming shortened V by 7 bases and J by 7 bases, and 23 bases separated the two germline ends. The CDR3 bases are TGTGCCAGCACGCCTAGGGAACGGGGGGTTTTTAACACCATATATTTT. It translates to CASTPRERGVFNTIYF.

The chain recombines TRBV20-1 with TRBJ2-3; TRBD2 matches at 10 bases. CDR3 size: 16 residues. CDR1 is DFQATT and CDR2 is SNEGSKA in the germline V gene (reference sequence). The V and J ends lost 4 bases and 4 bases, in that order; junction bases with no gene match: 11. CDR3 protein: CSAKSFVSGRSDTQYF. CDR3 bases: TGCAGTGCTAAGTCATTTGTTAGCGGGAGGTCAGATACGCAGTATTTT.

J is TRBJ1-5 and V is TRBV12-3 or TRBV12-4; D gene ambiguous. V was cut by 1 base and J by 6 bases, with 13 bases left in between. This CDR3 spans 15 amino acids. DNA for the CDR3: TGTGCCAGCAGTTTAGGACTGTGCAGAGTTCAGCCCCAGCATTTT. Translated: CASSLGLCRVQPQHF.

This clonotype was seen a handful of times. The V call is TRBV20-1, the J call TRBJ2-1; perhaps TRBD2 as D (6 bases). The CDR3 has 16 residues. Germline V gene data show CDR1 as DFQATT and CDR2 as SNEGSKA (reference sequence). The ends were cut back, 8 bases at V and 7 bases at J, with 27 bases in the middle. CDR3 sequence: CSTTRGEDGISNEQFF. In DNA, the CDR3 is TGCAGTACCACACGCGGGGAGGACGGGATTTCGAATGAGCAGTTCTTC.

This clonotype was observed at least ten times. The chain employs TRBV7-2 and TRBJ2-7; TRBD2 aligns across 14 bases. CDR3 length: 17 residues. Germline V gene lookup returns CDR1 SGHTA and CDR2 FQGNSA. After removal of 5 bases from V and 2 bases from J, the junction contained 8 bases not matched to a gene. The CDR3 reads CASSTPGLAGVPYEQYF. For the CDR3, the DNA is TGTGCCAGCAGCACGCCGGGACTAGCGGGAGTCCCCTACGAGCAGTACTTC. The entire variable domain, with the rest obtained from reference TRBV7-2 and TRBJ2-7, is as follows: GAGVSQSPSNKVTEKGKDVELRCDPISGHTALYWYRQSLGQGLEFLIYFQGNSAPDKSGLPSDRFSAERTGGSVSTLTIQRTQQEDSAVYLCASSTPGLAGVPYEQYFGPGTRLTVT.

V and J are TRBV7-2 and TRBJ2-1, with 9 nucleotides matching TRBD2. V was clipped by 6 bases and J by 7 bases; unmatched bases: 4. CDR1 and CDR2 from the germline V gene are SGHTA and FQGNSA. The CDR3 totals 13 residues. The CDR3 bases are TGTGCCAGCAGACTTAGCGGGAGAAATGAGCAGTTCTTC. Protein: CASRLSGRNEQFF.

The table lists this clonotype with a few counts. The chain joins TRBV5-1 to TRBJ2-7; 9 bases fit TRBD2. Losses at the gene ends were 4 bases for V and 1 base for J; bases not matched to a gene: 3. This CDR3 has 14 amino acids. The germline gives CDR1 SGHRS, CDR2 YFSETQ. The CDR3 region is CASSVAGESYEQYF. Written as DNA, the CDR3 is TGCGCCAGCAGCGTAGCGGGGGAGTCCTACGAGCAGTACTTC.